This TCR beta chain was observed in a study of cytomegalovirus exposure and HLA in healthy donors. Primers for the PCR totalled 60 Vbeta and 13 Jbeta. The repertoire was sequenced with immunoSEQ multiplex PCR; TCRdb's copy has only in-frame clones and lacks some. The profile shows 200,000 or so clones, 75% to 80% of them singletons. CDR3 length equals 13 residues. Germline V gene data show CDR1 as SGHRS and CDR2 as YFSETQ. V lost 8 bases and J lost 5; bases outside the gene matches: 8. As for this clone: Its antigen is currently unknown.

Study-level results: By HLA locus, TCR association rates varied in a later analysis, with DRB1 showing the most and HLA-C the fewest. Among TCR beta chains, those listed as cytomegalovirus-associated numbered over 150.

The chain has TRBV5-1 and TRBJ2-5, with 8 bases lining up with TRBD2. The sequence came from a woman in her thirties in good health and CMV-seropositive. The sequencing sample was made of PBMCs. Here the CDR3 reads CASSREGVETQYF. DNA for the CDR3: TGCGCCAGTTCCCGGGAGGGCGTGGAGACCCAGTACTTC.